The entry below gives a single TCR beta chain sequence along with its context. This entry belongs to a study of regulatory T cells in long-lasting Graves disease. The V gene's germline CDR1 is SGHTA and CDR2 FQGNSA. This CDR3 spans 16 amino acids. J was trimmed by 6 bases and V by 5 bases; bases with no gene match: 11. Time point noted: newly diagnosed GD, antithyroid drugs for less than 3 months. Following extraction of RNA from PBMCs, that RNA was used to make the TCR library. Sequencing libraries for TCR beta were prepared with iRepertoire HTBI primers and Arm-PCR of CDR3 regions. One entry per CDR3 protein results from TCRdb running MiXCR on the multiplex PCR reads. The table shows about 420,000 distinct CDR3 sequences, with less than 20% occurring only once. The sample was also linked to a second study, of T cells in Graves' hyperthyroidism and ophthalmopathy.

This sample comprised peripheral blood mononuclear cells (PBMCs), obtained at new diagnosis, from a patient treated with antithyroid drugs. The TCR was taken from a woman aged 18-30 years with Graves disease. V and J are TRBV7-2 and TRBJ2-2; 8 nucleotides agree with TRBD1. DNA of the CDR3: TGTGCCAGCAGCGTGCAGGGGGCGCGTTATCCCGGGGAGCTGTTTTTT. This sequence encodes CASSVQGARYPGELFF.